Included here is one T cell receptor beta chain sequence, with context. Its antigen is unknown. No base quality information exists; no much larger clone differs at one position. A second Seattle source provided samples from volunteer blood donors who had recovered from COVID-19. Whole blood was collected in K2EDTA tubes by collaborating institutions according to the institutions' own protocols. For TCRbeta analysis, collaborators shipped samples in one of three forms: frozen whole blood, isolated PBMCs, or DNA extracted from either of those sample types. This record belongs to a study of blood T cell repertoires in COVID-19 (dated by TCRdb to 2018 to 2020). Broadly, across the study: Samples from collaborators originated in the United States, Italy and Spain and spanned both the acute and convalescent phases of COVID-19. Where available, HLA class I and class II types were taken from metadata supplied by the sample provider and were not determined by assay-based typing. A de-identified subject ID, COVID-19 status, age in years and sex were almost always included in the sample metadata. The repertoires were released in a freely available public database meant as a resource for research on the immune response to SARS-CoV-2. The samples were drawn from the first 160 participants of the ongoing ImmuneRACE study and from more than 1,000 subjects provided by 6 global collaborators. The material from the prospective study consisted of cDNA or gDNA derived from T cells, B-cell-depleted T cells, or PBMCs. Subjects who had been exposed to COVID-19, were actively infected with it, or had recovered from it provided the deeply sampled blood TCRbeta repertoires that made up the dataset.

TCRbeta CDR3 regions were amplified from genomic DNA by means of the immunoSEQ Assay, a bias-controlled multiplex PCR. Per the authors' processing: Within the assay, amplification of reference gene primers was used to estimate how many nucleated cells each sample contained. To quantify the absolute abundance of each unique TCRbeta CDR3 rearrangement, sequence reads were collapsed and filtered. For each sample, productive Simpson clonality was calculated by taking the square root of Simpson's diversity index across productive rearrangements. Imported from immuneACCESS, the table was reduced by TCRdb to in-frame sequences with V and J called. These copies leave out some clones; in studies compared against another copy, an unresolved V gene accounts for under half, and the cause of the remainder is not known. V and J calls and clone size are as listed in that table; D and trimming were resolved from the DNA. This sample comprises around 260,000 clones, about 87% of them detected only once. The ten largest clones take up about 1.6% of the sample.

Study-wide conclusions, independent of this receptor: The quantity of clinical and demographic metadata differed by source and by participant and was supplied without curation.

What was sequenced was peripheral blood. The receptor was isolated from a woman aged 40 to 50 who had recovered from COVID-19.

This receptor has the CDR3 CASGPHPTVPNQPQHF. The DNA reads as follows: TGTGCTAGTGGTCCACATCCGACAGTTCCCAATCAGCCCCAGCATTTT. The rearrangement combines TRBV12-5 with TRBJ1-5, with a tentative D gene TRBD1 over 5 matching bases. Spanning cysteine to phenylalanine, the CDR3 consists of 16 amino acids. Just CDR3 DNA is preserved here, 48 bases in frame from base 1. For CDR1 and CDR2, the germline V gene lists LGHNT and FRNRAP. Trimming removed 5 bases from V and 3 bases from J, leaving 17 bases between the germline ends.